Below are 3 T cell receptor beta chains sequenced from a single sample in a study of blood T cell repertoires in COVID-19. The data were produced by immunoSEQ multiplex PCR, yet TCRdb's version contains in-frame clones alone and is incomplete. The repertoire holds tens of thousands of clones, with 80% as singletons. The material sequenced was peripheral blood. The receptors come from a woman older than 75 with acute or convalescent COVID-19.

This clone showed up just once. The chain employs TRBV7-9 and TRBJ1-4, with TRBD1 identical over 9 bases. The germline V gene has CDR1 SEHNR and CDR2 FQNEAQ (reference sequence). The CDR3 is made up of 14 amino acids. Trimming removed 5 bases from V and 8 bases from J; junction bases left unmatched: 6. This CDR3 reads CASSQDRGGEKLFF. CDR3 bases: TGTGCCAGCAGCCAAGACAGGGGGGGAGAAAAACTGTTTTTT.

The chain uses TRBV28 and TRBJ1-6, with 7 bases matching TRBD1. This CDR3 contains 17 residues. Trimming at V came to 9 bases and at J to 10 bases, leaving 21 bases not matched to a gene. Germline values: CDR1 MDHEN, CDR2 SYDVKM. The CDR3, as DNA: TGTGCCAGTGTTAGCGGCGGACGCCGACAGGGCCGCTCACCCCTCCACTTT. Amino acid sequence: CASVSGGRRQGRSPLHF.

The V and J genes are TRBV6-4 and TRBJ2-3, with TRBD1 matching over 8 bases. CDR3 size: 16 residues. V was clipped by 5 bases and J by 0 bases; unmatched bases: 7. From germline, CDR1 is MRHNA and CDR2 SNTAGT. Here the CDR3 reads CASSKTRGRSTDTQYF. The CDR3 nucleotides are TGTGCCAGCAGTAAAACCAGGGGGCGCAGCACAGATACGCAGTATTTT.